What follows is one T cell receptor beta chain and its context. Its antigen is not known. Germline V lookup: CDR1 LGHNT, CDR2 FRNRAP. V lost 7 bases to trimming and J lost 4 bases, with 11 bases between them. This CDR3 has 13 amino acids. These data come from a study of shared clonotypes between healthy human individuals. Turning to the study itself: Per donor, three plates held CD4 naive cells, three held CD4 memory, two held CD8 naive and one held CD8 memory.

The study, taken as a whole, reports: The sampled material consisted only of blood, and tissue repertoires are likely to differ.

Every subset had its genomic DNA shared out evenly among several immunoSEQ plates. As originally analysed: As immunoSEQ supplied junction-only sequences (without quality scores), filtering differed. Clones were sequenced by immunoSEQ multiplex PCR, and TCRdb holds only the in-frame ones, with some missing. V, J and clone size are taken as reported in that table, and D and trimming were inferred from the DNA itself. Of around 1.1 million clones detected, roughly 80% appear once; the ten largest clones hold approximately 0.9%. The receptor comes from a man aged 18-30 years in good health. Some clones in this sample may be carry-over from other donors' samples. The sample consisted of memory CD4+ T cells from PBMCs. Subset noted: CD45RA-negative fraction. The V gene is TRBV12-5, the J gene TRBJ2-1, with D perhaps matching TRBD2 (6 bases). CDR3 sequence reads: CASAGSGYNEQFF. The CDR3 DNA is TGTGCTAGTGCTGGTAGCGGTTACAATGAGCAGTTCTTC.